This record looks at one T cell receptor beta chain sequence and its context. Its specificity is unknown. Assay: immunoSEQ multiplex PCR; the TCRdb copy retains only in-frame clones and omits some. The table lists about 72,000 clones, approximately 81% of them singletons. These data are taken from a study of vaccination effects on CD4 cells after COVID-19. Antigen-specific CD4+ T cells were expanded with viral peptide pools in the ViraFEST assay before sequencing. Scientists isolated CD4+ T cells after a roughly nine-day culture period ended. Subjects were given two BNT162b2 or mRNA-1273 vaccine doses. Absence of prior SARS-CoV-2 infection characterized the vaccine recipients, who showed negative nucleocapsid antibodies. Every well housed two million PBMC, which grew in culture alongside around 10 IU/ml IL-2 and 10 ug/ml peptides. The authors replaced half the medium with IL-2 medium on days 3 and 7.

Germline-derived CDR1 and CDR2 are MNHEY and SVGAGI. The V gene lost 7 bases and the J gene lost 0 bases, with 12 bases spanning the gap. CDR3 length: 14 residues. The sample was CD4+ T cells from PBMCs cultured with HCoV-229E spike peptides, taken after COVID-19 vaccination. The sequence came from a human donor who received a COVID-19 vaccine. The gene calls are TRBV6-5 and TRBJ2-5; D ambiguous. CDR3 nucleotides: TGTGCCAGCACCCGACCAAAGGACCAAGAGACCCAGTACTTC. It is translated as CASTRPKDQETQYF.